This record looks at one T cell receptor beta chain sequence and its context. Germline lookup yields CDR1 MNHEY and CDR2 SVGEGT. This CDR3 region has 15 residues. V lost 6 bases to trimming and J lost 8 bases; unmatched junction nucleotides: 13. These data originate in a study of control samples from healthy donors and cancer patients. TCRdb keeps only in-frame clones here, not all; method: immunoSEQ multiplex PCR. The sample lists under 450,000 clones; around nine tenths were seen once. The chain uses TRBV6-2 or TRBV6-3 and TRBJ2-4; 7 bases agree with TRBD1. This TCR was recovered from a middle-aged man with head and neck cancer. The sample comprised PBMCs. The CDR3 loop reads CASSSDRVVLDIQYF. The CDR3 nucleotides read TGTGCCAGCAGCAGTGACAGGGTGGTCTTGGACATTCAGTACTTC.